Listed here are 24 T cell receptor beta chains from one sample, sequenced in a study of T cell changes during pregnancy in multiple sclerosis. Method: immunoSEQ multiplex PCR; TCRdb's copy keeps in-frame clones and lacks some. The data show 47,000 or so clones, about 93% seen once. Source: CD4+ T cells from peripheral blood mononuclear cells, taken in the first trimester of pregnancy. The source of these receptors is a female donor with multiple sclerosis, enrolled in a pregnancy study.

The V and J genes are TRBV7-2 and TRBJ1-5; 8 bases agree with TRBD1. Trimming at V came to 4 bases and at J to 0 bases, leaving 8 bases not matched to a gene. The germline V gene encodes CDR1 SGHTA and CDR2 FQGNSA. This CDR3 region has 17 residues. Written as DNA, the CDR3 is TGTGCCAGCAGCTCAACAGGGGGGCCTTATAGCAATCAGCCCCAGCATTTT. This sequence encodes CASSSTGGPYSNQPQHF.

The CDR3 spells CASSVTSGGALEQYF. Here the CDR3 DNA reads TGTGCCAGCAGCGTAACTAGCGGGGGGGCCCTCGAGCAGTACTTC. This rearrangement joins TRBV9 to TRBJ2-7; 13 bases line up with TRBD2. V lost 1 base to trimming and J lost 6 bases; unmatched junction nucleotides: 4. Per the germline V gene, CDR1 is SGDLS and CDR2 is YYNGEE. The length of the CDR3 is 15 residues.

The V and J genes are TRBV2 and TRBJ2-2; 8 nucleotides align to TRBD1. The V gene end was trimmed by 6 bases and the J gene end by 4 bases; junction bases not matched to a gene: 4. From germline, CDR1 is SNHLY and CDR2 FYNNEI. This CDR3 is built from 14 residues. The CDR3 region has the DNA TGTGCCAGCAGAGGACAGGGCTCCACCGGGGAGCTGTTTTTT. Residues: CASRGQGSTGELFF. The whole variable domain, remainder taken from reference TRBV2 and TRBJ2-2, is EPEVTQTPSHQVTQMGQEVILRCVPISNHLYFYWYRQILGQKVEFLVSFYNNEISEKSEIFDDQFSVERPDGSNFTLKIRSTKLEDSAMYFCASRGQGSTGELFFGEGSRLTVL.

The chain carries TRBV11-2 and TRBJ2-5, with D perhaps matching TRBD2 (5 bases). The V end was cut by 1 base, the J end by 7 bases, with 13 bases between. The germline gives CDR1 SGHAT, CDR2 FQNNGV. This CDR3 is built from 14 residues. The CDR3 is CASSLVRGTGTQYF. CDR3 sequence (DNA): TGTGCCAGCAGCTTAGTTCGGGGTACGGGGACCCAGTACTTC.

Concerning this clone: Other DNA sequences in the same sample also yield this CDR3. The gene calls are TRBV5-1 and TRBJ2-3, with D possibly TRBD2 on 5 matching bases. Germline loops: CDR1 SGHRS, CDR2 YFSETQ. The CDR3 length is 17 residues. Trimming cost V 0 bases and J 2 bases, with 16 bases left between them. CDR3 in DNA: TGCGCCAGCAGCTTGGGCTTGGCGGGCCGGCCCACAGATACGCAGTATTTT. This codes for CASSLGLAGRPTDTQYF.

V gene TRBV20-1 combines with J gene TRBJ2-1; D unresolved. The ends were cut back, 2 bases at V and 9 bases at J, with 8 bases in the middle. Germline CDR1 and CDR2: DFQATT and SNEGSKA (reference sequence). The CDR3 extends over 11 amino acids. The CDR3 sequence is CSARLVAEQFF. The CDR3 DNA follows: TGCAGTGCTAGACTAGTGGCTGAGCAGTTCTTC.

The chain joins TRBV7-8 to TRBJ1-1, with no clear D. From germline, CDR1 is SGHVS and CDR2 FQNEAQ. This CDR3 contains 12 residues. V was clipped by 2 bases and J by 6 bases, with 7 bases between them. The CDR3 spells CASSLRYSEAFF. Written as DNA, the CDR3 is TGTGCCAGCAGCTTACGGTACTCTGAAGCTTTCTTT.

The chain uses TRBV5-1 and TRBJ2-7; D might be TRBD2 (5 bases). The V end lost 1 base, the J end lost 2 bases, and 16 bases lay between the germline ends. This CDR3 comprises 16 residues. The germline gives CDR1 SGHRS, CDR2 YFSETQ. CDR3 in amino acids: CASSLSGVQKTYEQYF. As DNA, the CDR3 is TGCGCCAGCAGCTTGTCCGGGGTACAAAAAACCTACGAGCAGTACTTC.

The V and J genes are TRBV19 and TRBJ1-5; D unresolved. Germline loops: CDR1 LNHDA, CDR2 SQIVND (reference sequence). Trimming removed 7 bases from V and 1 base from J, with 8 bases in between. The CDR3 length is 13 residues. The CDR3 DNA reads as TGTGCCAGTACTGGAGTGAGCAATCAGCCCCAGCATTTT. Encoded protein: CASTGVSNQPQHF.

The chain uses TRBV5-4 and TRBJ1-1, with D maybe TRBD1 (5 bases). The CDR3 consists of 14 residues. Germline CDR1 reads SGHNT; CDR2 reads YYREEE (reference sequence). V was cut by 0 bases and J by 5 bases, with 11 bases left in between. CDR3 region: CASSLVSGTTEAFF. The CDR3 nucleotides read TGTGCCAGCAGCTTGGTATCCGGGACTACTGAAGCTTTCTTT.

The gene calls are TRBV4-1 and TRBJ2-7; 7 bases line up with TRBD1. Germline CDR1 MGHRA, CDR2 YSYEKL. This CDR3 comprises 13 residues. V trimming: 1 base; J trimming: 7 bases; junction bases outside the gene matches: 4. The CDR3 loop is CASSQGTGREQYF. The CDR3 nucleotides read TGCGCCAGCAGCCAAGGGACAGGAAGAGAGCAGTACTTC.

The V call is TRBV19, the J call TRBJ2-3; D possibly corresponds to TRBD1 (6 bases). In germline, CDR1 is LNHDA, CDR2 SQIVND (reference sequence). V lost 3 bases to trimming and J lost 0 bases, with 10 bases between them. The CDR3 is 15 amino acids. The CDR3 nucleotides read TGTGCCAGTAGTATCGGACAGAGAAGCACAGATACGCAGTATTTT. This codes for CASSIGQRSTDTQYF.

The chain combines TRBV7-5 with TRBJ1-1. TRBV7-5 is annotated as a pseudogene. This CDR3 region has 13 residues. The CDR3 sequence is CARSFRGYTEAFF. The CDR3 coding sequence is TGTGCCAGAAGCTTCCGGGGGTACACTGAAGCTTTCTTT.

The rearrangement links TRBV5-1 to TRBJ1-1; tentatively, D is TRBD1 (6 bases). V was pared by 4 bases and J by 4 bases, with 11 bases between. This CDR3 is built from 13 residues. Germline V gene data show CDR1 as SGHRS and CDR2 as YFSETQ. The CDR3 DNA is TGCGCCAGCAGCCGGACAGACCTCACTGAAGCTTTCTTT. Residues: CASSRTDLTEAFF.

J is TRBJ1-5 and V is TRBV7-9; 9 bases are a match to TRBD1. Looked up from germline, CDR1 is SEHNR and CDR2 is FQNEAQ (reference sequence). With V trimmed by 5 bases and J by 7 bases, 18 bases remained unmatched. The CDR3 is 18 amino acids. Here the CDR3 reads CASSPEGQGREVGQPQHF. DNA of the CDR3: TGTGCCAGCAGCCCCGAGGGACAGGGAAGAGAGGTAGGGCAGCCCCAGCATTTT.

Only one count was recorded for this clone. The chain employs TRBV18 and TRBJ1-1; D is undetermined. V lost 3 bases, J lost 6 bases, and 17 bases lay in between. Germline loops: CDR1 KGHSH, CDR2 LQKENI. The CDR3 has 15 residues. CDR3 nucleotides: TGTGCCAGCTCACCCAAGACTGGGTCCCTTTCTGAAGCTTTCTTT. It encodes CASSPKTGSLSEAFF.

In DNA form, the CDR3 reads TGTGCCAGTAGTGACCCAAACAGGGCTGGGGCCAACGTCCTGACTTTC. Amino acids: CASSDPNRAGANVLTF. This chain joins TRBV19 and TRBJ2-6; weak D call: TRBD1 (6 bases). Germline V gene lookup returns CDR1 LNHDA and CDR2 SQIVND (reference sequence). The ends were cut back, 5 bases at V and 2 bases at J, with 13 bases in the middle. The CDR3 spans 16 residues.

This rearrangement joins TRBV30 to TRBJ1-6; 7 positions match TRBD1. Germline trimming cut 2 bases from V and 8 bases from J; bases unmatched to any gene: 9. CDR1 is GTSNPN and CDR2 is SVGIG in the germline V gene (reference sequence). The CDR3 length is 15 residues. As DNA, the CDR3 is TGTGCCTGGAGTTTCAGACAGGGTTCGGATTCACCCCTCCACTTT. It is translated as CAWSFRQGSDSPLHF.

V gene TRBV5-4 combines with J gene TRBJ1-2, with a weak D call TRBD1 (6 bases). Germline CDR1 SGHNT, CDR2 YYREEE (reference sequence). Trimming took 2 bases from V and 2 from J, leaving 10 bases between them. The CDR3 is 14 residues long. The CDR3 DNA sequence: TGTGCCAGCAGCTTTCGCGACAGGAACTATGGCTACACCTTC. Protein sequence: CASSFRDRNYGYTF.

This chain joins TRBV10-3 and TRBJ1-1; 7 nucleotides match TRBD1. Germline V gene lookup returns CDR1 ENHRY and CDR2 SYGVKD. The length of the CDR3 is 13 residues. The trim removed 6 bases at V and 3 bases at J, leaving 4 bases unmatched. CDR3 amino acids: CAISTGEHTEAFF. CDR3 coding DNA: TGTGCCATCAGCACAGGGGAACACACTGAAGCTTTCTTT.

V and J are TRBV5-1 and TRBJ2-3; 7 nucleotides line up with TRBD2. Germline assignment: CDR1 SGHRS and CDR2 YFSETQ. The CDR3 is 13 amino acids. The trim removed 7 bases at V and 2 bases at J, leaving 4 bases unmatched. This chain's CDR3 is CASRRGDTDTQYF. The CDR3 bases are TGCGCCAGCCGACGGGGGGACACAGATACGCAGTATTTT.

This clone has only one observation. V usage is TRBV5-1 and J usage is TRBJ2-3; 9 nucleotides match TRBD1. Germline lookup yields CDR1 SGHRS and CDR2 YFSETQ. The junction had 3 bases not matched to a gene; V was cut back by 0 bases and J by 4 bases. The CDR3 runs to 15 residues. CDR3 nucleotides: TGCGCCAGCAGCTTGGGGGACAGGGAATCAGATACGCAGTATTTT. This gives the protein CASSLGDRESDTQYF.

The gene calls are TRBV23-1 and TRBJ1-1; a possible D gene is TRBD1 (6 bases). TRBV23-1 is an open reading frame, and its role is uncertain. The CDR3 contains 14 residues. The V end lost 4 bases, the J end lost 1 base, and 10 bases lay between the germline ends. In nucleotides, the CDR3 is TGCGCCAGCAGTCCCGGCAGGGGGAACACTGAAGCTTTCTTT. Its translation: CASSPGRGNTEAFF.

The chain links TRBV29-1 to TRBJ1-2; no clear D gene. The germline V gene has CDR1 SQVTM and CDR2 ANQGSEA. Trimming left V 3 bases short and J 0 bases short, with 5 bases between. This CDR3 is 12 amino acids long. This CDR3 is CSVDRTNYGYTF. The DNA for the CDR3 is TGCAGCGTTGACAGGACTAACTATGGCTACACCTTC. The entire variable domain, with the rest obtained from reference TRBV29-1 and TRBJ1-2, is as follows: SAVISQKPSRDICQRGTSLTIQCQVDSQVTMMFWYRQQPGQSLTLIATANQGSEATYESGFVIDKFPISRPNLTFSTLTVSNMSPEDSSIYLCSVDRTNYGYTFGSGTRLTVV.